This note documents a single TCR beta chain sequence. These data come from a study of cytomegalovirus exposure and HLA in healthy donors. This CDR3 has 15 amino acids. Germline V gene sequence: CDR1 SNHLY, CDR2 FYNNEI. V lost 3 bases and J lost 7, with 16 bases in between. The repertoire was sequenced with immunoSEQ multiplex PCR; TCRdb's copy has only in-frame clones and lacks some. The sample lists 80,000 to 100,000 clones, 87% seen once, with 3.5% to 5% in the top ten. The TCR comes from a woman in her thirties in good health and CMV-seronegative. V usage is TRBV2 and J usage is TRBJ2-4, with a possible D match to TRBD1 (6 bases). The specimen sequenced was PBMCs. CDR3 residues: CASSDPTGLMNIQYF. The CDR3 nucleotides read TGTGCCAGCAGTGACCCGACAGGTTTGATGAACATTCAGTACTTC.